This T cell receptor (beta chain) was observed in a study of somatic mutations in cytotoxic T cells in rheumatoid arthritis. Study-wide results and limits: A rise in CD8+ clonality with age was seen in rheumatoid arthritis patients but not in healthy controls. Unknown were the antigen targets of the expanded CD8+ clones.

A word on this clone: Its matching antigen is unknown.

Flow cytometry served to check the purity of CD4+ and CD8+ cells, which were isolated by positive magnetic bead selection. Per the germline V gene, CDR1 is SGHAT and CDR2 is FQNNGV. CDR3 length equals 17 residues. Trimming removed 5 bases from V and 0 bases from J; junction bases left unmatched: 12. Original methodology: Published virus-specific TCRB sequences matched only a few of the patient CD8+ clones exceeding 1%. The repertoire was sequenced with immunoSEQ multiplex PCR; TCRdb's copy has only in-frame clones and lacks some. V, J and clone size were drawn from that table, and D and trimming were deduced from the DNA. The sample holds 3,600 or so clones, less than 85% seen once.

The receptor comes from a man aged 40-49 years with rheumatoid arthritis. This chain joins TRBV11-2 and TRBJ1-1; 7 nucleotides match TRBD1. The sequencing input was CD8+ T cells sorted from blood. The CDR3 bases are TGTGCCAGCAGCCCTGGACAGGTGAAATTCATGAACACTGAAGCTTTCTTT. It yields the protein CASSPGQVKFMNTEAFF.